This TCR beta chain was sequenced during a study of vaccination and CD4 T cells after COVID-19. Concerning this clonotype: Antigen specificity is unknown.

The assay that was used to sequence DNA from cultured CD4+ T cells was the Oncomine TCR Beta short-read assay. TCRdb fed the PCR reads into MiXCR, producing one record per CDR3 protein. The sample includes 4,000 to 4,500 distinct CDR3 sequences, 26% of them seen just once. This sample's treatment: roughly 10-day PBMC culture with coronavirus spike peptide pools or control peptides (ViraFEST assay). The sample taken for sequencing was CD4+ T cells from blood, cultured in vitro. The TCR was taken from a human donor who had recovered from COVID-19.

CDR3 nucleotide sequence: TGTGCCAGCAGCCCGAGGCCTCTCCGGGGGGGCCGAGAGACCCAGTACTTC. Translating gives CASSPRPLRGGRETQYF. This rearrangement joins TRBV7-3 to TRBJ2-5; 8 nucleotides agree with TRBD2. This CDR3 is 17 amino acids long. V lost 5 bases and J lost 4; bases outside the gene matches: 15. Germline loops: CDR1 SGHTA, CDR2 FQGTGA.